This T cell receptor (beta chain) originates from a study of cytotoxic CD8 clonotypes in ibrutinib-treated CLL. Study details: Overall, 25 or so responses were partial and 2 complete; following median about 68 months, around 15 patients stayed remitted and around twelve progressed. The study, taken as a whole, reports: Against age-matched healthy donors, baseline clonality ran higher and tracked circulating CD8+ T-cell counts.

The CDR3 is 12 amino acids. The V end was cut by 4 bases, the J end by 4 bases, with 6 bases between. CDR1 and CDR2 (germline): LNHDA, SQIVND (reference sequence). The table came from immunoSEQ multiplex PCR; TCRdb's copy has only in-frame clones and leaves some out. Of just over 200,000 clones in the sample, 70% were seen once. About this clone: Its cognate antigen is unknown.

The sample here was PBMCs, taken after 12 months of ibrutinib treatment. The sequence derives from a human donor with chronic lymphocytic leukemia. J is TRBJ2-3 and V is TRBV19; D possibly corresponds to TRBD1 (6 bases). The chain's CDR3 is CASSNRADTQYF. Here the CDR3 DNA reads TGTGCCAGTAGTAACAGGGCAGATACGCAGTATTTT.